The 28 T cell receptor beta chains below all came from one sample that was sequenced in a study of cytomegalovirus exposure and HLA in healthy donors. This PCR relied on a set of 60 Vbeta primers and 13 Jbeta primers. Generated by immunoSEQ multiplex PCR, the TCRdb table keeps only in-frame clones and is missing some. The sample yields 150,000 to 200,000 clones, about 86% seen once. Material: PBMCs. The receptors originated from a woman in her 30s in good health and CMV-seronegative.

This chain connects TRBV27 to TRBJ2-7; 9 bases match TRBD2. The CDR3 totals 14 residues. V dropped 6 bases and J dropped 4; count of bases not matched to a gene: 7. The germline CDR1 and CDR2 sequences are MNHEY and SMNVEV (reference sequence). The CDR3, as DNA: TGTGCCAGCAGCCCCTATAGCGGGAGTTACGAGCAGTACTTC. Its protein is CASSPYSGSYEQYF.

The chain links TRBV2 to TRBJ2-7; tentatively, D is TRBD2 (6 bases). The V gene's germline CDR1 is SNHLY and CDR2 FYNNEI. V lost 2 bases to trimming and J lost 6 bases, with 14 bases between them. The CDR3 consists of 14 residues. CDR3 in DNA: TGTGCCAGCAGTGAACCAGGGAGGAGTACCGAGCAGTACTTC. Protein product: CASSEPGRSTEQYF.

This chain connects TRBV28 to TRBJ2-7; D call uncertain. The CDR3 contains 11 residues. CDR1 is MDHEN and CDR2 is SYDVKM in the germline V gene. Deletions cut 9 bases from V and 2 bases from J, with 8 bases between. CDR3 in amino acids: CARRTTYEQYF. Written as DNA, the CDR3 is TGTGCCAGACGTACTACCTACGAGCAGTACTTC. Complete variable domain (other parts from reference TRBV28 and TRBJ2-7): DVKVTQSSRYLVKRTGEKVFLECVQDMDHENMFWYRQDPGLGLRLIYFSYDVKMKEKGDIPEGYSVSREKKERFSLILESASTNQTSMYLCARRTTYEQYFGPGTRLTVT.

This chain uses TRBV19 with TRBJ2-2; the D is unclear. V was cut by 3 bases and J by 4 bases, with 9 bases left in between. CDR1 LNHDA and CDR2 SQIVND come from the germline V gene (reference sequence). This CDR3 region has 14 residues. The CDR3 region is CASSMHIATGELFF. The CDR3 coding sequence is TGTGCCAGTAGTATGCATATAGCCACCGGGGAGCTGTTTTTT.

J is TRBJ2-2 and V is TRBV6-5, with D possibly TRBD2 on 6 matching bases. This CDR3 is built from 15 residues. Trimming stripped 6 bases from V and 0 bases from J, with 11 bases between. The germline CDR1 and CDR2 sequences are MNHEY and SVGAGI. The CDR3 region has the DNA TGTGCCAGCAGGCCGGGGGATTCGAACACCGGGGAGCTGTTTTTT. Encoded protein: CASRPGDSNTGELFF.

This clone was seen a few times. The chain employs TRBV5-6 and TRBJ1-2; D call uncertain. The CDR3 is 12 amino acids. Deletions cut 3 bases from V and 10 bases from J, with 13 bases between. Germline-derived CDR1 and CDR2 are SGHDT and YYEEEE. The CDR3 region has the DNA TGTGCCAGCAGCTCAAGACATTACCACTACACCTTC. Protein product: CASSSRHYHYTF.

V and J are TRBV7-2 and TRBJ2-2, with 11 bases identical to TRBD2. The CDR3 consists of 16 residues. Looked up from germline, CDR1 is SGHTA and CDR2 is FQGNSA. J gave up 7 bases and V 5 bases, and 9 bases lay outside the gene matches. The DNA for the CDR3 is TGTGCCAGCAGCCCTCATAGCGGGAGGGCCGGCGGGGAGCTGTTTTTT. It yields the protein CASSPHSGRAGGELFF.

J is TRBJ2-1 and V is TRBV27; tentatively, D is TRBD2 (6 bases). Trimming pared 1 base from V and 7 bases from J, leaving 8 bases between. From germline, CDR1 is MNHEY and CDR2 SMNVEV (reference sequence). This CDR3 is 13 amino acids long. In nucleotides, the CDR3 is TGTGCCAGCAGTTTATTGCGGGGAAATGAGCAGTTCTTC. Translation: CASSLLRGNEQFF.

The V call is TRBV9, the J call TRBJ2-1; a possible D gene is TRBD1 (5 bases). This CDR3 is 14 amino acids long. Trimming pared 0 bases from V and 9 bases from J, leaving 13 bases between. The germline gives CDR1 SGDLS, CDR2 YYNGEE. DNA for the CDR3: TGTGCCAGCAGCGTAGCTGGGGCGCCCAGTGAGCAGTTCTTC. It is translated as CASSVAGAPSEQFF.

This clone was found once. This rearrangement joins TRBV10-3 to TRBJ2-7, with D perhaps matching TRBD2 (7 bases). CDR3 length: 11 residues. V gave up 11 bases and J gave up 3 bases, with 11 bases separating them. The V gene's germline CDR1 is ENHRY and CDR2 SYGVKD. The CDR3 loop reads CAGGDNYEQYF. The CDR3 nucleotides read TGTGCCGGGGGGGACAACTACGAGCAGTACTTC.

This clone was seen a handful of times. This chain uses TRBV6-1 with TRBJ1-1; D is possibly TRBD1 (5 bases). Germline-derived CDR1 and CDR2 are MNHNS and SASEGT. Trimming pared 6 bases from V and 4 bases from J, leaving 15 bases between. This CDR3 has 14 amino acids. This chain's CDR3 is CASRAGTRITEAFF. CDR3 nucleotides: TGTGCCAGCAGGGCCGGGACTCGGATCACTGAAGCTTTCTTT.

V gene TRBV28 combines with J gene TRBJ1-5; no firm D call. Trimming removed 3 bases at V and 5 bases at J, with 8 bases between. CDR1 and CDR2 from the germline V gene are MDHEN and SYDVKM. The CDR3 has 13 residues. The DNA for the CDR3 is TGTGCCAGCAGTTTTTTAGCGGATCAGCCCCAGCATTTT. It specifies CASSFLADQPQHF.

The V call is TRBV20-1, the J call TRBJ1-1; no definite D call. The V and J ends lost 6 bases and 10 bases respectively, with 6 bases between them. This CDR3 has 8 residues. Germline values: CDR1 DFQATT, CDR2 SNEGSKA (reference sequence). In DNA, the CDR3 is TGCAGTGCCCCCATAGCTTTCTTT. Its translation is CSAPIAFF.

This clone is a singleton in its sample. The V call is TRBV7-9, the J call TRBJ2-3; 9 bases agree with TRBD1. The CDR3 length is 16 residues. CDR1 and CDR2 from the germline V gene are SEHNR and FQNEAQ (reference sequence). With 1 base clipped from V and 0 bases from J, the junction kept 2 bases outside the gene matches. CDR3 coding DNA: TGTGCCAGCAGCTTAGAACAGGGGGCGAGCACAGATACGCAGTATTTT. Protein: CASSLEQGASTDTQYF.

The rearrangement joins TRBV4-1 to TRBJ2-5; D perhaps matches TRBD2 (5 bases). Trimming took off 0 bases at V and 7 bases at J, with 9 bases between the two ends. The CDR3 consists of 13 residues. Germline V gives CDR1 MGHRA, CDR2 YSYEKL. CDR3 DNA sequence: TGCGCCAGCAGCCAAGATGGCGCGGGGACCCAGTACTTC. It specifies CASSQDGAGTQYF.

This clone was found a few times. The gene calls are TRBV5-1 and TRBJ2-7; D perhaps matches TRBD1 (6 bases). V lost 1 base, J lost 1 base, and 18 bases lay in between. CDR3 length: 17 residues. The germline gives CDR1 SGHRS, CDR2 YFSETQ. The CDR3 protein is CASSLINPRTESYEQYF. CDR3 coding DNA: TGCGCCAGCAGCTTGATCAATCCAAGGACAGAGTCCTACGAGCAGTACTTC.

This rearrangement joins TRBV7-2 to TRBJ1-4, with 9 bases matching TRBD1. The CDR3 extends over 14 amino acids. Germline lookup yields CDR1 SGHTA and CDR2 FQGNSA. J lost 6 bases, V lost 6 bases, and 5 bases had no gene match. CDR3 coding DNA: TGTGCCAGCAGACTAGGGACAGGGTATGAAAAACTGTTTTTT. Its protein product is CASRLGTGYEKLFF.

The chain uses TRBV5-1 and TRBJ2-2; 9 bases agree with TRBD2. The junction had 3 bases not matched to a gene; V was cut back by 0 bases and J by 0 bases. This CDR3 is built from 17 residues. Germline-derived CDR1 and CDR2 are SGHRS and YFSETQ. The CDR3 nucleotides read TGCGCCAGCAGCTTGGCCGGGACTAGCTCGAACACCGGGGAGCTGTTTTTT. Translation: CASSLAGTSSNTGELFF.

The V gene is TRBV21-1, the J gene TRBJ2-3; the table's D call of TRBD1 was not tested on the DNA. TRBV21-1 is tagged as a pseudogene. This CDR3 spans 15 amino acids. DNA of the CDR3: TGTGCCAGCAGCAAAGACAGGGATGATGCAGATACGCAGTATTTT. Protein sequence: CASSKDRDDADTQYF.

The CDR3 sequence: CASSVLFLSGISGNTIYF. The CDR3 DNA reads TGTGCCAGCAGTGTTCTGTTTTTATCGGGGATCTCCGGAAACACCATATATTTT. J is TRBJ1-3 and V is TRBV6-1; D unclear. This CDR3 has 18 amino acids. Per germline, CDR1 MNHNS and CDR2 SASEGT. Trimming took 4 bases from V and 4 from J, leaving 23 bases between them.

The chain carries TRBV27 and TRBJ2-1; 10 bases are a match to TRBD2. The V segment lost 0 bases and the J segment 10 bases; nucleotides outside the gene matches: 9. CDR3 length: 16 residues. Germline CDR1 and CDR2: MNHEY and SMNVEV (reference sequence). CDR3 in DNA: TGTGCCAGCAGTTTATCTGTGACTAGCGGGCTTATCGAGCAGTTCTTC. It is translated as CASSLSVTSGLIEQFF.

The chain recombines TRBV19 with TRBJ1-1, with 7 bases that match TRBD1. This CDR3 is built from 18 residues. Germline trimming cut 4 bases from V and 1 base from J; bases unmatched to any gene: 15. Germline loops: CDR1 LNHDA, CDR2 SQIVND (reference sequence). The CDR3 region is CASSTLYLKDRANTEAFF. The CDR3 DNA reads TGTGCCAGTAGTACCCTATACCTCAAAGACAGGGCGAACACTGAAGCTTTCTTT.

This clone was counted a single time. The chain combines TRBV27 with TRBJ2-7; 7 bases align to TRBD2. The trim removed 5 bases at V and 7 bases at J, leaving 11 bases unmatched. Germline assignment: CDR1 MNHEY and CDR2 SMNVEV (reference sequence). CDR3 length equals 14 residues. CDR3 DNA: TGTGCCAGCAGTCGGCGGGAGCCGAGGGGTGAGCAGTACTTC. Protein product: CASSRREPRGEQYF.

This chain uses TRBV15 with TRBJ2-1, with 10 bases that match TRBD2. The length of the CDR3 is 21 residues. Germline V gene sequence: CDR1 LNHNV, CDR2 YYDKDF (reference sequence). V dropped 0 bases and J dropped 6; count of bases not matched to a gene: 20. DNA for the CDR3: TGTGCCACCAGCAGAGATCTCTCTAGCGGGAGCGTGGGATTTTGGCCCAATGAGCAGTTCTTC. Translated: CATSRDLSSGSVGFWPNEQFF.

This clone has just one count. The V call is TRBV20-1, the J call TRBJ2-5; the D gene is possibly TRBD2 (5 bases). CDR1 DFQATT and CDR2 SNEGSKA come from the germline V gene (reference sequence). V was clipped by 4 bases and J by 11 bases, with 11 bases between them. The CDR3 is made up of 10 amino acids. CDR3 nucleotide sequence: TGCAGTGCTACCCCGGGCGGGCAGTACTTC. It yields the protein CSATPGGQYF.

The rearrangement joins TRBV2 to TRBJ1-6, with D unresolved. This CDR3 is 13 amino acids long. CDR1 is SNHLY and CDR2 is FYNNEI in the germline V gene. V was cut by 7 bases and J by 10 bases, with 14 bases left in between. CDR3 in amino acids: CASNQEQESPLHF. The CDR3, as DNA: TGTGCCAGCAACCAAGAGCAAGAGTCACCCCTCCACTTT.

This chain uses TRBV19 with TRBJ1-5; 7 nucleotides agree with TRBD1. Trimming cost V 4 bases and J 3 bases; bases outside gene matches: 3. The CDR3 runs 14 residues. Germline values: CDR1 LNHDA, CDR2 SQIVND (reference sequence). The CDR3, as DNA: TGTGCCAGTAGTACGGGACAGCCCAATCAGCCCCAGCATTTT. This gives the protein CASSTGQPNQPQHF. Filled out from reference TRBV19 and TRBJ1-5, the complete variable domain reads DGGITQSPKYLFRKEGQNVTLSCEQNLNHDAMYWYRQDPGQGLRLIYYSQIVNDFQKGDIAEGYSVSREKKESFPLTVTSAQKNPTAFYLCASSTGQPNQPQHFGDGTRLSIL.

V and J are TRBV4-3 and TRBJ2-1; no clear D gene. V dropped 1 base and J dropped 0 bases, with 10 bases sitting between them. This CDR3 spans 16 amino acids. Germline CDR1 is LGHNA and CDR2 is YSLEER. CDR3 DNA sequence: TGCGCCAGCAGCCAAGGCGCGAGCCGCTCCTACAATGAGCAGTTCTTC. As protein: CASSQGASRSYNEQFF.